Listed here are 10 T cell receptor beta chains from one sample, sequenced in a study of OX40 agonist ivuxolimab in advanced cancers. Libraries were prepared by immunoSEQ multiplex PCR; TCRdb keeps only in-frame clonotypes and omits some of them. The top ten clones hold roughly 4.9% of a sample with approximately 91,000 clones, approximately 87% of them seen once. Sequencing was performed on CD4+ or CD8+ T cells sorted from blood, taken in a trial of the OX40 agonist ivuxolimab. These receptors were obtained from an adult with an advanced solid tumor such as melanoma, head and neck, liver or kidney cancer.

This rearrangement joins TRBV7-9 to TRBJ2-1, with 13 bases aligning to TRBD2. After removal of 5 bases from V and 0 bases from J, the junction contained 7 bases not matched to a gene. Germline loops: CDR1 SEHNR, CDR2 FQNEAQ (reference sequence). This CDR3 spans 18 amino acids. CDR3 protein: CASSRGGLAGISYNEQFF. CDR3 DNA sequence: TGTGCCAGCAGCCGGGGGGGACTAGCGGGAATCTCCTACAATGAGCAGTTCTTC.

The rearrangement uses TRBV6-6 and TRBJ1-5; D remains ambiguous. This CDR3 comprises 13 residues. Germline CDR1 MNHNY, CDR2 SVGAGI (reference sequence). With 2 bases removed from V and 2 bases from J, the gap between germline ends came to 4 bases. In DNA, the CDR3 is TGTGCCAGCAGTTACGGAGGCAATCAGCCCCAGCATTTT. Translated: CASSYGGNQPQHF.

The chain uses TRBV5-1 and TRBJ2-3, with 8 bases identical to TRBD1. V dropped 4 bases and J dropped 0; count of bases not matched to a gene: 7. Per germline, CDR1 SGHRS and CDR2 YFSETQ. The CDR3 spans 16 residues. This CDR3 is CASSGTGHPSTDTQYF. CDR3 nucleotide sequence: TGCGCCAGCAGCGGGACAGGTCATCCTAGCACAGATACGCAGTATTTT.

The chain joins TRBV7-2 to TRBJ2-6; tentatively, D is TRBD1 or TRBD2 (5 bases each). Germline V gene lookup returns CDR1 SGHTA and CDR2 FQGNSA. CDR3 size: 16 residues. V gave up 5 bases and J gave up 3 bases, with 14 bases separating them. The DNA for the CDR3 is TGTGCCAGCAGCCGAGCGAGGGGTAATGGGGCCAACGTCCTGACTTTC. Translating gives CASSRARGNGANVLTF.

The chain is built from TRBV11-2 and TRBJ1-2; D is perhaps TRBD1 (5 bases). Germline-derived CDR1 and CDR2 are SGHAT and FQNNGV. The CDR3 totals 14 residues. V was trimmed by 1 base and J by 5 bases, leaving 11 bases between them. In DNA, the CDR3 is TGTGCCAGCAGCTTAGGACGCGCAGGGTATGGCTACACCTTC. It is translated as CASSLGRAGYGYTF.

The chain employs TRBV9 and TRBJ2-5; the match to TRBD1 covers 9 bases. Near its end, the DNA agrees better with TRBJ2-7, so the J call may be wrong. CDR1 is SGDLS and CDR2 is YYNGEE in the germline V gene. This CDR3 spans 13 amino acids. The CDR3 is CASSVVDRGEQYF. CDR3 DNA sequence: TGTGCCAGCAGCGTAGTGGACAGGGGCGAGCAGTACTTC.

J is TRBJ1-2 and V is TRBV5-1; tentative D call: TRBD1 (5 bases). Trimming cost V 2 bases and J 4 bases, with 9 bases left between them. Germline V gene data show CDR1 as SGHRS and CDR2 as YFSETQ. The CDR3 has 13 residues. CDR3: CASSFSRAYGYTF. In DNA form, the CDR3 reads TGCGCCAGCAGCTTTTCCAGGGCCTATGGCTACACCTTC.

This chain uses TRBV6-6 with TRBJ2-1; possibly TRBD1 or TRBD2 for D (5 bases each). This CDR3 has 16 residues. V was shortened by 0 bases and J by 0 bases, with 9 bases between the two germline ends. CDR1 MNHNY and CDR2 SVGAGI come from the germline V gene (reference sequence). The CDR3 reads CASSYSGRSSYNEQFF. CDR3 nucleotides: TGTGCCAGCAGTTACTCGGGACGGAGCTCCTACAATGAGCAGTTCTTC.

This chain joins TRBV19 and TRBJ2-3; possibly TRBD2 for D (5 bases). The length of the CDR3 is 11 residues. Germline CDR1 LNHDA, CDR2 SQIVND (reference sequence). Between the trimmed V and J ends, which lost 8 bases and 7 bases, there was a span of 10 bases. In DNA, the CDR3 is TGTGCCAGTGGCCTAGCTTATACGCAGTATTTT. Translating it yields CASGLAYTQYF. The complete variable domain, with remaining parts taken from reference TRBV19 and TRBJ2-3, reads DGGITQSPKYLFRKEGQNVTLSCEQNLNHDAMYWYRQDPGQGLRLIYYSQIVNDFQKGDIAEGYSVSREKKESFPLTVTSAQKNPTAFYLCASGLAYTQYFGPGTRLTVL.

The rearrangement uses TRBV19 and TRBJ1-3, with D perhaps matching TRBD1 (5 bases). The CDR3 runs 14 residues. Germline V gene sequence: CDR1 LNHDA, CDR2 SQIVND (reference sequence). Trimming left V 8 bases short and J 2 bases short, with 13 bases between. The CDR3 sequence is CASGDRAAGNTIYF. The CDR3 DNA follows: TGTGCCAGTGGGGACCGAGCCGCTGGAAACACCATATATTTT.